These 27 T cell receptor beta chains share one sample of origin, sequenced in a study of T cell changes during pregnancy in multiple sclerosis (dated by TCRdb to the late 2010s). Library method: the immunoSEQ multiplex PCR assay. TCRdb obtained this table from immuneACCESS and retained in-frame rearrangements with V and J assigned. These tables miss some clones; where compared with another copy, unresolved V genes account for less than half of the shortfall, and the remainder is unexplained. In all, the sample holds around 41,000 clones, and around 90% of those were seen once. The ten largest clones add up to around 0.5% of the sample. The specimen comprised CD4+ T cells from peripheral blood mononuclear cells, sampled in the third trimester of pregnancy. The source is a female donor in good health, enrolled as a control in a pregnancy study.

V and J are TRBV11-2 and TRBJ1-1, with unresolved D. The CDR3 runs 14 residues. With 3 bases removed from V and 0 bases from J, the gap between germline ends came to 8 bases. CDR1 and CDR2 from the germline V gene are SGHAT and FQNNGV. The CDR3 here is CASSFLQMNTEAFF. CDR3 nucleotide sequence: TGTGCCAGCAGCTTTTTACAGATGAACACTGAAGCTTTCTTT. Full variable domain (rest looked up from reference TRBV11-2 and TRBJ1-1): EAGVAQSPRYKIIEKRQSVAFWCNPISGHATLYWYQQILGQGPKLLIQFQNNGVVDDSQLPKDRFSAERLKGVDSTLKIQPAKLEDSAVYLCASSFLQMNTEAFFGQGTRLTVV.

This clone was observed once. The DNA of the CDR3 is TGCGCCAGCAGCCAAGGGGGGACAGCGAACACCGGGGAGCTGTTTTTT. Amino acid sequence: CASSQGGTANTGELFF. V gene TRBV4-1 combines with J gene TRBJ2-2; 7 positions match TRBD1. The CDR3 totals 16 residues. Trimming took 1 base from V and 0 from J; bases not matched to a gene: 2. CDR1 MGHRA and CDR2 YSYEKL come from the germline V gene.

This chain uses TRBV18 with TRBJ2-5, with D maybe TRBD2 (5 bases). This CDR3 region has 15 residues. Trimming pared 3 bases from V and 2 bases from J, leaving 13 bases between. Germline V lookup: CDR1 KGHSH, CDR2 LQKENI. The chain's CDR3 is CASSPLLTGQETQYF. The DNA of the CDR3 is TGTGCCAGCTCACCTCTTCTTACGGGGCAAGAGACCCAGTACTTC. Full variable domain (remainder filled in from reference TRBV18 and TRBJ2-5): NAGVMQNPRHLVRRRGQEARLRCSPMKGHSHVYWYRQLPEEGLKFMVYLQKENIIDESGMPKERFSAEFPKEGPSILRIQQVVRGDSAAYFCASSPLLTGQETQYFGPGTRLLVL.

The chain uses TRBV5-4 and TRBJ2-5; D is uncertain. Trimming stripped 0 bases from V and 0 bases from J, with 9 bases between. CDR1 is SGHNT and CDR2 is YYREEE in the germline V gene (reference sequence). The CDR3 is 15 residues long. As DNA, the CDR3 is TGTGCCAGCAGCTTGGCTCCAGAAAACCAAGAGACCCAGTACTTC. Translated, it gives CASSLAPENQETQYF.

The J gene is TRBJ2-7, the V gene TRBV18; 14 positions match TRBD2. The trim removed 3 bases at V and 7 bases at J, leaving 8 bases unmatched. Per the germline V gene, CDR1 is KGHSH and CDR2 is LQKENI. The CDR3 runs 16 residues. In DNA form, the CDR3 reads TGTGCCAGCTCACCCACTCCGGGACTAGCGGGAGATGAGCAGTACTTC. This translates into CASSPTPGLAGDEQYF.

This chain connects TRBV5-6 to TRBJ2-3, with 9 bases identical to TRBD2. The ends lost 4 bases at V and 6 bases at J; junction bases unmatched: 12. The CDR3 has 16 amino acids. Germline V gene data show CDR1 as SGHDT and CDR2 as YYEEEE. CDR3: CASSQPGLARRDTQYF. In nucleotides, the CDR3 is TGTGCCAGCAGCCAACCGGGACTAGCACGGAGGGATACGCAGTATTTT.

The genes are TRBV5-1 and TRBJ2-5; possibly TRBD1 for D (6 bases). Germline CDR1 is SGHRS and CDR2 is YFSETQ. The V end was cut by 1 base, the J end by 5 bases, with 18 bases between. The CDR3 runs to 16 residues. Here the CDR3 reads CASSLFTQKGVETQYF. Here the CDR3 DNA reads TGCGCCAGCAGCTTGTTCACTCAGAAGGGGGTGGAGACCCAGTACTTC. The full variable domain, rest sourced from reference TRBV5-1 and TRBJ2-5, is KAGVTQTPRYLIKTRGQQVTLSCSPISGHRSVSWYQQTPGQGLQFLFEYFSETQRNKGNFPGRFSGRQFSNSRSEMNVSTLELGDSALYLCASSLFTQKGVETQYFGPGTRLLVL.

The chain couples TRBV28 to TRBJ2-7; no clear D. Germline loops: CDR1 MDHEN, CDR2 SYDVKM. The CDR3 contains 15 residues. V lost 4 bases to trimming and J lost 2 bases, with 15 bases between them. The CDR3 nucleotides are TGTGCCAGCAGTTCCCTGACTCCGAACCCCTACGAGCAGTACTTC. Translating it yields CASSSLTPNPYEQYF.

The chain has TRBV18 and TRBJ1-3; TRBD1 matches at 8 bases. CDR3 size: 16 residues. With 2 bases clipped from V and 3 bases from J, the junction kept 6 bases outside the gene matches. The germline V gene encodes CDR1 KGHSH and CDR2 LQKENI. The CDR3 DNA reads TGTGCCAGCTCACCAGGCTCCGGGACAGGTGGAAACACCATATATTTT. It codes for CASSPGSGTGGNTIYF.

J is TRBJ2-1 and V is TRBV18; 12 bases are a match to TRBD2. The V gene end was trimmed by 3 bases and the J gene end by 5 bases; junction bases not matched to a gene: 8. CDR3 length: 17 residues. Germline V gene lookup returns CDR1 KGHSH and CDR2 LQKENI. The CDR3 DNA reads TGTGCCAGCTCACCCCGACTAGCGGGGGTTCTGGACAATGAGCAGTTCTTC. Its protein product is CASSPRLAGVLDNEQFF.

The V and J genes are TRBV20-1 and TRBJ2-5; D might be TRBD2 (5 bases). CDR1 is DFQATT and CDR2 is SNEGSKA in the germline V gene (reference sequence). The length of the CDR3 is 11 residues. The germline V and J ends were trimmed by 6 bases and 3 bases, with 8 bases remaining between them. CDR3 nucleotide sequence: TGCAGTGCCGGACTGAAAGAGACCCAGTACTTC. Amino acids: CSAGLKETQYF.

This chain connects TRBV7-8 to TRBJ2-4; D perhaps matches TRBD2 (5 bases). The CDR3 has 14 residues. Trimming stripped 2 bases from V and 2 bases from J, with 7 bases between. Germline CDR1 is SGHVS and CDR2 is FQNEAQ. The CDR3 nucleotides are TGTGCCAGCAGCTTACGGGGTTCCAAAAACATTCAGTACTTC. As protein: CASSLRGSKNIQYF.

The chain joins TRBV7-2 to TRBJ2-3; D call uncertain. This CDR3 comprises 13 residues. Per germline, CDR1 SGHTA and CDR2 FQGNSA. Trimming took 5 bases from V and 2 from J, leaving 8 bases between them. CDR3 nucleotides: TGTGCCAGCAGCCTCAGGAACACAGATACGCAGTATTTT. Its protein is CASSLRNTDTQYF.

The chain employs TRBV7-9 and TRBJ2-7; 8 bases match TRBD2. Germline CDR1 and CDR2: SEHNR and FQNEAQ (reference sequence). Trimming removed 0 bases from V and 12 bases from J; junction bases left unmatched: 7. The length of the CDR3 is 13 residues. Here the CDR3 DNA reads TGTGCCAGCAGCTTAGCGGCCAGCGGGAGTACGTACTTC. Its translation: CASSLAASGSTYF.

The V call is TRBV2, the J call TRBJ2-7, with D unresolved. The ends were cut back, 6 bases at V and 4 bases at J, with 16 bases in the middle. This CDR3 region has 14 residues. Per germline, CDR1 SNHLY and CDR2 FYNNEI. The CDR3 protein is CASSPSVVIYEQYF. The CDR3, as DNA: TGTGCCAGCAGCCCCTCGGTGGTAATATACGAGCAGTACTTC.

V usage is TRBV6-1 and J usage is TRBJ2-2; 8 nucleotides match TRBD2. CDR3 length: 15 residues. Germline CDR1 reads MNHNS; CDR2 reads SASEGT. The ends lost 6 bases at V and 4 bases at J; junction bases unmatched: 7. The CDR3 DNA is TGTGCCAGCAGAAGATTAGCGGGGAGCACCGGGGAGCTGTTTTTT. Its protein product is CASRRLAGSTGELFF.

The chain employs TRBV30 and TRBJ1-1; a weak D match, TRBD1 (5 bases). Germline assignment: CDR1 GTSNPN and CDR2 SVGIG (reference sequence). V was pared by 4 bases and J by 7 bases, with 7 bases between. This CDR3 has 10 residues. The CDR3 region is CAWIQVEAFF. The CDR3 DNA sequence: TGTGCCTGGATACAGGTTGAAGCTTTCTTT.

The genes are TRBV11-3 and TRBJ2-1, with D possibly TRBD2 on 5 matching bases. Per germline, CDR1 SGHNT and CDR2 YENEEA. CDR3 length: 11 amino acids. V gave up 3 bases and J gave up 10 bases, with 7 bases separating them. The CDR3 spells CASSFGGEQFF. The DNA of the CDR3 is TGTGCCAGCAGCTTCGGCGGGGAGCAGTTCTTC.

The DNA for the CDR3 is TGTGCCAGCAGCCCGGGTACTAGCAATCAGCCCCAGCATTTT. Amino acids: CASSPGTSNQPQHF. The chain is built from TRBV7-9 and TRBJ1-5; D is uncertain. V dropped 5 bases and J dropped 0 bases, with 8 bases sitting between them. Germline V lookup: CDR1 SEHNR, CDR2 FQNEAQ (reference sequence). This CDR3 has 14 residues.

In this sample, this clone turned up once. The chain uses TRBV7-9 and TRBJ2-3; D unclear. V gave up 3 bases and J gave up 2 bases, with 3 bases separating them. The CDR3 spans 12 residues. Germline V gives CDR1 SEHNR, CDR2 FQNEAQ (reference sequence). CDR3 protein: CASSFNTDTQYF. CDR3 in DNA: TGTGCCAGCAGCTTTAACACAGATACGCAGTATTTT.

The rearrangement joins TRBV5-1 to TRBJ1-2; possibly TRBD1 for D (5 bases). The CDR3 consists of 14 residues. Deletions cut 3 bases from V and 3 bases from J, with 12 bases between. CDR1 and CDR2 (germline): SGHRS, YFSETQ. CDR3 in DNA: TGCGCCAGCAGCTCCGGACACCCAGACTATGGCTACACCTTC. Residues: CASSSGHPDYGYTF.

This chain connects TRBV30 to TRBJ1-3, with 9 bases identical to TRBD1. Germline lookup yields CDR1 GTSNPN and CDR2 SVGIG (reference sequence). CDR3 length: 12 amino acids. CDR3 sequence: CAGQGAGNTIYF. The CDR3 coding sequence is TGTGCGGGACAGGGCGCTGGAAACACCATATATTTT.

The chain joins TRBV5-4 to TRBJ2-1; a possible D gene is TRBD2 (5 bases). The CDR3 is 15 amino acids. Trimming removed 6 bases at V and 4 bases at J, with 17 bases between. Germline V gene sequence: CDR1 SGHNT, CDR2 YYREEE (reference sequence). The CDR3 DNA follows: TGTGCCAGCACCACTGGAGCGGATGTATACAATGAGCAGTTCTTC. Its translation is CASTTGADVYNEQFF.

Note on this clone: One junction end disagrees with the germline gene, perhaps due to a read error. The V call is TRBV7-7, the J call TRBJ2-7; 13 bases align to TRBD2. The germline gives CDR1 SSHAT, CDR2 FNYEAQ (reference sequence). This CDR3 region has 15 residues. CDR3 coding DNA: TGTGCTAGCAGCCCCGGACTAGCGGGAGCCTACGAGCAGTACTTC. It codes for CASSPGLAGAYEQYF.

The V and J genes are TRBV7-2 and TRBJ2-3; D remains ambiguous. Trimming cost V 4 bases and J 6 bases, with 8 bases left between them. CDR1 SGHTA and CDR2 FQGNSA come from the germline V gene. The CDR3 is made up of 12 amino acids. The CDR3 sequence is CASSSFRDTQYF. CDR3 in DNA: TGTGCCAGCAGCTCGTTCCGGGATACGCAGTATTTT.

This chain links TRBV7-8 with TRBJ2-3; tentatively, D is TRBD2 (6 bases). Germline CDR1 and CDR2: SGHVS and FQNEAQ. The CDR3 is 16 residues long. The V end was cut by 1 base, the J end by 0 bases, with 11 bases between. For the CDR3, the DNA is TGTGCCAGCAGCTTAGGTCTAGCGACTAGCACAGATACGCAGTATTTT. As protein: CASSLGLATSTDTQYF.

The chain combines TRBV11-2 with TRBJ2-7; 12 nucleotides agree with TRBD1. After removal of 5 bases from V and 4 bases from J, the junction contained 15 bases not matched to a gene. CDR1 SGHAT and CDR2 FQNNGV come from the germline V gene. The CDR3 runs to 18 residues. CDR3 sequence reads: CASSPVRRDRGRGYEQYF. CDR3 coding DNA: TGTGCCAGCAGCCCCGTGAGGAGGGACAGGGGGCGAGGGTACGAGCAGTACTTC.